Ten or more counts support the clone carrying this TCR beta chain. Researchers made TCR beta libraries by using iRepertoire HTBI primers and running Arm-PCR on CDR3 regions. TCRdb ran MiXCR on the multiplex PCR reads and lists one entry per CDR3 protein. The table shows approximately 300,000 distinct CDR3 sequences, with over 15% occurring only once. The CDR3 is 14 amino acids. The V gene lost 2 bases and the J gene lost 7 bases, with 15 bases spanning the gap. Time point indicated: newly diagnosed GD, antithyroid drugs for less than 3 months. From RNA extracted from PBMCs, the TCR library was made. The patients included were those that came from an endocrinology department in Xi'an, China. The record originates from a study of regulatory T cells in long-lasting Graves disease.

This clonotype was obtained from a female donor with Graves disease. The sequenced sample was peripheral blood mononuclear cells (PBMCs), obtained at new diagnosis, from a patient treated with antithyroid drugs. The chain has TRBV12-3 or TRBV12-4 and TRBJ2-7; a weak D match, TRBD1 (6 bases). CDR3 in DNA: TGTGCCAGCAGTTTACACAGGGCCCCCAGAGAGCAGTACTTC. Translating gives CASSLHRAPREQYF.